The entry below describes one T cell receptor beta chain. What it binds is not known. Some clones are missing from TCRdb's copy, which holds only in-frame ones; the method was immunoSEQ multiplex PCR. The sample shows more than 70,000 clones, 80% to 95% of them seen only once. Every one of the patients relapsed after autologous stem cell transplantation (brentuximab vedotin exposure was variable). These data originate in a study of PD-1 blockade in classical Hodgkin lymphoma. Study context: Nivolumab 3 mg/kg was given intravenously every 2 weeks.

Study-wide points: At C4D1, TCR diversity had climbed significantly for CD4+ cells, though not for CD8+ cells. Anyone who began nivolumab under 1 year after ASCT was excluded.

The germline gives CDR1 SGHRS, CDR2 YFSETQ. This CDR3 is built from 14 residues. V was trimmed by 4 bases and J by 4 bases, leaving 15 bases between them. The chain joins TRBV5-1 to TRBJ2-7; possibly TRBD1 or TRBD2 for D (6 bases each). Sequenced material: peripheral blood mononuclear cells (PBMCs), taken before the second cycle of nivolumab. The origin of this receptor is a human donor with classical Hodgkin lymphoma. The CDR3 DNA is TGCGCCAGCAGCCAGGCTCGGGGGCGGTACGAGCAGTACTTC. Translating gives CASSQARGRYEQYF.